This entry lists 10 T cell receptor beta chains sequenced from one sample in a study of monozygotic twins with inflammatory bowel disease. TCRdb processed the 5' RACE reads again and assigns one entry to each CDR3 protein, with no DNA. The listing contains around 380,000 distinct CDR3 sequences. Sequenced input: blood. These receptors were collected from a human donor with ulcerative colitis or Crohn's disease, or a healthy co-twin of an affected twin (not recorded which).

The chain links TRBV18 to TRBJ1-2. CDR1 and CDR2 (germline): KGHSH, LQKENI. This CDR3 comprises 13 residues. CDR3 protein: CASSLSVNYGYTF.

The V call is TRBV6-2 or TRBV6-3, the J call TRBJ2-3; the D call from TCRdb, TRBD2, cannot be confirmed without DNA. In germline, CDR1 is MNHEY, CDR2 SVGEGT. This CDR3 comprises 18 residues. The CDR3 reads CASSALNPSGRAGDTQYF.

The chain links TRBV6-1 to TRBJ2-4. There are 12 residues in the CDR3. Germline V gene sequence: CDR1 MNHNS, CDR2 SASEGT. The CDR3 spells CASSVGWDIQYF.

The chain links TRBV20-1 to TRBJ1-2. This CDR3 contains 14 residues. CDR1 and CDR2 from the germline V gene are DFQATT and SNEGSKA (reference sequence). Here the CDR3 reads CSARPPDTTYGYTF.

The V and J genes are TRBV3-1 and TRBJ2-7. Germline CDR1 and CDR2: LGHDT and YNNKEL (reference sequence). This CDR3 comprises 14 residues. CDR3: CASSQDPRSYKQYF.

This chain joins TRBV5-1 and TRBJ2-3; TCRdb names TRBD1, which stays unverified in the absence of DNA. The CDR3 spans 15 residues. Germline values: CDR1 SGHRS, CDR2 YFSETQ. This CDR3 reads CASRGSGVEADTQYF.

The chain joins TRBV28 to TRBJ2-4; the D call from TCRdb, TRBD1, cannot be confirmed without DNA. The CDR3 sequence is 14 residues long. Germline assignment: CDR1 MDHEN and CDR2 SYDVKM. This chain's CDR3 is CASSFPGGGNIQYF.

V gene TRBV15 combines with J gene TRBJ1-2. The CDR3 consists of 14 residues. CDR1 and CDR2 (germline): LNHNV, YYDKDF (reference sequence). CDR3: CATSFTGPSEGYTF.

The chain couples TRBV11-2 to TRBJ2-7; TCRdb calls TRBD2, which cannot be checked without DNA. The germline CDR1 and CDR2 sequences are SGHAT and FQNNGV. There are 19 residues in the CDR3. The CDR3 protein is CASSSKERLAGERSYEQYF.

The rearrangement uses TRBV12-3 or TRBV12-4 and TRBJ2-2; there is no DNA to check the TCRdb D call of TRBD1. The CDR3 has 14 amino acids. CDR3 sequence: CASTGTGRIGELFF.